The 25 T cell receptor beta chains below were found in one sample sequenced in a study of T cells in Graves' hyperthyroidism and ophthalmopathy. Researchers took RNA transcripts and amplified the TCR beta CDR3 regions from them. HTBI primers drove first-round RT-PCR of the TCR CDR3. TCRdb re-analysed the multiplex PCR reads in MiXCR, keeping a single row per CDR3 protein. The sample holds around 580,000 distinct CDR3 sequences, just over 45% seen once. Material: peripheral blood or thyroid tissue (not recorded which). The origin of the receptors is a young woman with Graves' hyperthyroidism.

This clonotype was found once. Given a much more abundant clone one base away, this may be a read error. Since no conserved phenylalanine or tryptophan closes the CDR3, a read error is the likely cause. V is TRBV5-5 and J is TRBJ2-7; D is possibly TRBD1 (6 bases). Germline V gives CDR1 SGHKS, CDR2 YYEKEE (reference sequence). This CDR3 comprises 15 residues. As DNA, the CDR3 is TGCGCCAGCAGCTTAAAGGGGGACAACTCCTACGAGCAGTACATC. Its protein product is CASSLKGDNSYEQYI.

V usage is TRBV15 and J usage is TRBJ2-7; a weak D match, TRBD2 (6 bases). The length of the CDR3 is 15 residues. Germline V CDR1 and CDR2: LNHNV, YYDKDF (reference sequence). Trimming left V 3 bases short and J 3 bases short, with 15 bases between. The CDR3 nucleotides are TGTGCCACCAGCAGTGGGGGGAGTCCCGTCTACGAGCAGTACTTC. The encoded protein is CATSSGGSPVYEQYF.

This clonotype came up many times. This rearrangement joins TRBV19 to TRBJ1-6; no firm D call. CDR3 size: 15 residues. Trimming removed 4 bases at V and 10 bases at J, with 17 bases between. CDR1 is LNHDA and CDR2 is SQIVND in the germline V gene (reference sequence). CDR3 nucleotide sequence: TGTGCCAGTAGTAAATCGGTCGGGAGGTACTCACCCCTCCACTTT. It encodes CASSKSVGRYSPLHF.

This sequence joins TRBV20-1 and TRBJ1-2; D uncertain. In germline, CDR1 is DFQATT, CDR2 SNEGSKA (reference sequence). The CDR3 spans 12 residues. V lost 6 bases and J 5 bases, leaving 13 bases between the germline ends. Here the CDR3 reads CSAREISYGYTF. The CDR3, as DNA: TGCAGTGCAAGGGAAATTAGTTATGGCTACACCTTC.

V gene TRBV7-3 combines with J gene TRBJ1-2, with D possibly being TRBD1 (5 bases). This CDR3 has 15 residues. The ends were cut back, 3 bases at V and 2 bases at J, with 13 bases in the middle. CDR1 is SGHTA and CDR2 is FQGTGA in the germline V gene. This chain's CDR3 is CASSFTTPGNYGYTF. The CDR3 DNA reads TGTGCCAGCAGCTTTACGACTCCAGGGAACTATGGCTACACCTTC.

The chain employs TRBV24-1 and TRBJ2-5; possible D gene TRBD2, 6 bases. V dropped 8 bases and J dropped 5 bases, with 20 bases sitting between them. CDR3 length: 15 amino acids. Germline V gives CDR1 KGHDR, CDR2 SFDVKD. The CDR3 DNA follows: TGTGCCACCACATCGAGTGTGGGAGGCGATGAGACCCAGTACTTC. Protein product: CATTSSVGGDETQYF.

On this clonotype: A read error is possible here, since a much larger clone lies one base away. V and J are TRBV29-1 and TRBJ2-2, with TRBD2 matching over 11 bases. From germline, CDR1 is SQVTM and CDR2 ANQGSEA. The CDR3 spans 15 residues. J gave up 9 bases and V 3 bases, and 9 bases lay outside the gene matches. CDR3 loop: CSVDYIAGGARELFF. For the CDR3, the DNA is TGCAGCGTTGATTATATAGCGGGAGGGGCCAGGGAGCTGTTTTTT.

This clonotype was counted at least ten times. The V and J genes are TRBV29-1 and TRBJ1-1, with D unresolved. The germline gives CDR1 SQVTM, CDR2 ANQGSEA. The V end lost 3 bases, the J end lost 2 bases, and 4 bases lay between the germline ends. There are 11 residues in the CDR3. As DNA, the CDR3 is TGCAGCGTTGAGTTAAACACTGAAGCTTTCTTT. Amino acids: CSVELNTEAFF.

The chain links TRBV12-3 or TRBV12-4 to TRBJ1-2, with 9 bases fitting TRBD1. The V gene end was trimmed by 3 bases and the J gene end by 5 bases; junction bases not matched to a gene: 10. This CDR3 is 16 amino acids long. The DNA for the CDR3 is TGTGCCAGCAGTTTTCGGACAGGGGTCTTCGGTTATGGCTACACCTTC. This sequence encodes CASSFRTGVFGYGYTF.

This sequence joins TRBV20-1 and TRBJ1-2, with D possibly matching TRBD1 (6 bases). The length of the CDR3 is 14 residues. Trimming took off 6 bases at V and 7 bases at J, with 21 bases between the two ends. Germline V gene sequence: CDR1 DFQATT, CDR2 SNEGSKA (reference sequence). CDR3 DNA sequence: TGCAGTGCGACCTCGTCCAGGGGAGCTAGTGGCTACACCTTC. The encoded protein is CSATSSRGASGYTF.

This chain joins TRBV29-1 and TRBJ1-5, with no clear D. The CDR3 has 11 residues. Germline V CDR1 and CDR2: SQVTM, ANQGSEA. Trimming pared 8 bases from V and 6 bases from J, leaving 11 bases between. The CDR3 sequence: CSLAQGQPQHF. As DNA, the CDR3 is TGCAGCTTAGCCCAAGGTCAGCCCCAGCATTTT.

The chain is built from TRBV7-8 and TRBJ2-7; TRBD1 matches at 7 bases. Germline V lookup: CDR1 SGHVS, CDR2 FQNEAQ. This CDR3 is 15 amino acids long. Trimming took 1 base from V and 7 from J; bases not matched to a gene: 10. Here the CDR3 reads CASSLVVGQYNEQYF. The CDR3 nucleotides read TGTGCCAGCAGCTTAGTAGTGGGACAGTACAATGAGCAGTACTTC. Full variable domain (remainder filled in from reference TRBV7-8 and TRBJ2-7): GAGVSQSPRYKVAKRGQDVALRCDPISGHVSLFWYQQALGQGPEFLTYFQNEAQLDKSGLPSDRFFAERPEGSVSTLKIQRTQQEDSAVYLCASSLVVGQYNEQYFGPGTRLTVT.

This clonotype was detected ten times or more. The V gene is TRBV6-2 or TRBV6-3, the J gene TRBJ2-7; TRBD2 matches 8 bases. CDR1 and CDR2 (germline): MNHEY, SVGEGT. The CDR3 length is 12 residues. Losses at the gene ends were 6 bases for V and 3 bases for J; bases not matched to a gene: 1. The CDR3 coding sequence is TGTGCCAGCAGAGCGGGAGTCTACGAGCAGTACTTC. It specifies CASRAGVYEQYF.

This chain uses TRBV7-3 with TRBJ2-7; D is ambiguous. Judging by the DNA end, TRBJ2-1 fits better; the J call may be wrong. Germline CDR1 SGHTA, CDR2 FQGTGA. This CDR3 contains 16 residues. The CDR3 protein is CASSLTLHFGFREQFF. The CDR3 nucleotides are TGTGCCAGCAGCTTAACCCTACATTTCGGGTTCCGGGAGCAGTTCTTC.

The chain carries TRBV7-2 and TRBJ2-5, with D unclear. Per the germline V gene, CDR1 is SGHTA and CDR2 is FQGNSA. The CDR3 sequence is 11 residues long. The V end lost 3 bases, the J end lost 11 bases, and 10 bases lay between the germline ends. The DNA for the CDR3 is TGTGCCAGCAGCTTTCACAATGAGCAGTACTTC. Protein product: CASSFHNEQYF.

As concerns this clonotype: A single base separates this from a much larger clone, so it may be a read error. The chain recombines TRBV7-2 with TRBJ2-2; 7 bases are a match to TRBD2. Germline V gives CDR1 SGHTA, CDR2 FQGNSA. The CDR3 length is 14 residues. The CDR3, as DNA: TGTGCCAGCAGCCCCTGGACTAGTCCCGGGGGGCTGTTTTTT. Translated: CASSPWTSPGGLFF.

This clonotype was counted many times. The gene calls are TRBV29-1 and TRBJ2-7; perhaps TRBD2 as D (5 bases). Trimming stripped 5 bases from V and 6 bases from J, with 17 bases between. The length of the CDR3 is 13 residues. CDR1 and CDR2 (germline): SQVTM, ANQGSEA. The CDR3 DNA follows: TGCAGCGTTCGGCTAGCCCAAAAGGGCGAGCAGTACTTC. It is translated as CSVRLAQKGEQYF.

The chain uses TRBV2 and TRBJ1-1, with a weak D call TRBD1 (5 bases). V lost 6 bases, J lost 3 bases, and 11 bases lay in between. Germline lookup yields CDR1 SNHLY and CDR2 FYNNEI. CDR3 length: 13 residues. The CDR3 nucleotides are TGTGCCAGCAGAGGGCAGGGCTACACTGAAGCTTTCTTT. Translated: CASRGQGYTEAFF.

This clonotype was observed once. The gene calls are TRBV27 and TRBJ1-1; 8 nucleotides agree with TRBD1. CDR1 MNHEY and CDR2 SMNVEV come from the germline V gene (reference sequence). V trimming: 10 bases; J trimming: 5 bases; junction bases outside the gene matches: 9. This CDR3 is built from 13 residues. The CDR3: CATGTGPRTEAFF. The CDR3 region has the DNA TGTGCCACCGGGACAGGCCCGAGGACTGAAGCTTTCTTT.

This clonotype was picked up a small number of times. V and J are TRBV7-9 and TRBJ2-3; D not certain. V was cut by 5 bases and J by 10 bases, with 10 bases left in between. The CDR3 runs 11 residues. Looked up from germline, CDR1 is SEHNR and CDR2 is FQNEAQ (reference sequence). CDR3 sequence: CASSPGGSQYF. CDR3 sequence (DNA): TGTGCCAGCAGCCCTGGTGGGTCGCAGTATTTT.

There are a few counts of this clonotype. This rearrangement joins TRBV29-1 to TRBJ2-7, with a tentative D call TRBD2 (6 bases). The J call may be incorrect, as the DNA end agrees better with TRBJ2-1. In germline, CDR1 is SQVTM, CDR2 ANQGSEA. CDR3 length: 13 amino acids. In DNA form, the CDR3 reads TGCAGCGTTGATTTGGGACTGATAAATGAGCAGTTCTTC. Protein: CSVDLGLINEQFF.

As for this clonotype: The germline gene is not matched at one end of the junction; a read error may be the cause. This chain joins TRBV4-2 and TRBJ1-5; TRBD1 agrees at 7 bases. This CDR3 is 14 amino acids long. CDR1 and CDR2 from the germline V gene are LGHNA and YNFKEQ. This CDR3 is CASSQDRGNQPRHF. DNA for the CDR3: TGTGCCAGCAGCCAAGACAGGGGGAATCAGCCCCGGCATTTT.

The rearrangement joins TRBV19 to TRBJ2-5; TRBD1 matches 7 bases. The end of the DNA aligns better with TRBJ2-1, so the J call may be wrong. The CDR3 is 13 amino acids. Germline V lookup: CDR1 LNHDA, CDR2 SQIVND (reference sequence). CDR3 residues: CASLDRAYNEQFF. CDR3 in DNA: TGTGCCAGTCTAGACAGGGCCTACAATGAGCAGTTCTTC.

This clonotype was recorded only once. The J gene is TRBJ1-5, the V gene TRBV7-6, with TRBD1 identical over 8 bases. The CDR3 spans 16 residues. J was trimmed by 4 bases and V by 5 bases; bases with no gene match: 10. Germline assignment: CDR1 SGHVS and CDR2 FNYEAQ. The CDR3 DNA is TGTGCCAGCAGCGAGACGACCGGGACAGGTAATCAGCCCCAGCATTTT. Its protein product is CASSETTGTGNQPQHF. Variable domain in full (rest from reference TRBV7-6 and TRBJ1-5): GAGVSQSPRYKVTKRGQDVALRCDPISGHVSLYWYRQALGQGPEFLTYFNYEAQQDKSGLPNDRFSAERPEGSISTLTIQRTEQRDSAMYRCASSETTGTGNQPQHFGDGTRLSIL.

The table lists this clonotype with many counts. V and J are TRBV12-5 and TRBJ2-7; D is ambiguous. The CDR3 contains 14 residues. Germline CDR1 is LGHNT and CDR2 is FRNRAP. V was clipped by 0 bases and J by 5 bases, with 11 bases between them. The CDR3 DNA sequence: TGTGCTAGTGGTTTGGTACTTGGCGGACACGAGCAGTACTTC. Translation: CASGLVLGGHEQYF. Looking up the rest from reference TRBV12-5 and TRBJ2-7 gives the full variable domain: DARVTQTPRHKVTEMGQEVTMRCQPILGHNTVFWYRQTMMQGLELLAYFRNRAPLDDSGMPKDRFSAEMPDATLATLKIQPSEPRDSAVYFCASGLVLGGHEQYFGPGTRLTVT.